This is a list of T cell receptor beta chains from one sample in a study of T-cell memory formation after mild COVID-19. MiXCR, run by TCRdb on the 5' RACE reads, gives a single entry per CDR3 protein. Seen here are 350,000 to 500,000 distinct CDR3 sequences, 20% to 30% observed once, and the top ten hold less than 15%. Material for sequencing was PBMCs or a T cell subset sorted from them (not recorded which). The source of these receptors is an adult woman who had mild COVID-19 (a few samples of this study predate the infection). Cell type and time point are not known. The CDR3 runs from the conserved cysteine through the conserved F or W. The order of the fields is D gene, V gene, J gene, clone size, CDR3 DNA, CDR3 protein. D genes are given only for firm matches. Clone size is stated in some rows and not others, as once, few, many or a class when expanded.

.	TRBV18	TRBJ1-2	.	TGTGCCAGCTCACCGGGAGGGTCTAACTATGGCTACACCTTC	CASSPGGSNYGYTF
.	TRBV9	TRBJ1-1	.	TGTGCCAGCAGCGCCATCAGTACTGAAGCTTTCTTT	CASSAISTEAFF
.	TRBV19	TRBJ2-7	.	TGTGCCAGTAGGAGTGGCTACGAGCAGTACTTC	CASRSGYEQYF
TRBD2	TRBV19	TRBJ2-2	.	TGTGCCAGTAGTATAGATCAAGCGGGAGGGACCGGGGAGCTGTTTTTT	CASSIDQAGGTGELFF
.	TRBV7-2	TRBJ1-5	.	TGTGCCAGCAGCTTAAAACAGGGAGGACAGCCCCAGCATTTT	CASSLKQGGQPQHF
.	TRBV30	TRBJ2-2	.	TGTGCCTGGAGCCGGCTAGGAGGGACCGGGGAGCTGATTTTT	CAWSRLGGTGELIF
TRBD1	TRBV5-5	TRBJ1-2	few	TGTGCCAGCAGCGCGAAGACAGGGAGCTATGGCTACACCTTC	CASSAKTGSYGYTF
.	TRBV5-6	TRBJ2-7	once	TGTGCCAGCAGCCCCTACGCTACCTACGAGCAGTACTTC	CASSPYATYEQYF
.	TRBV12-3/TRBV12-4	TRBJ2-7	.	TGTGCCAGCAGCCTCGGGACTTCGCAGTACTTC	CASSLGTSQYF
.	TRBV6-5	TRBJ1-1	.	TGTGCCAGCAGTTACTCTCCGCACGCTGAAGCTTTCTTT	CASSYSPHAEAFF
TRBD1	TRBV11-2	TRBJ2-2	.	TGTGCCAGCAGCTTCACAGGGGGCTTAGGCGGGGAGCTGTTTTTT	CASSFTGGLGGELFF
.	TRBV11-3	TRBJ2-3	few	TGTGCCAGCAGCTTAGTTTTGATCCGCCCAGATACGCAGTATTTT	CASSLVLIRPDTQYF
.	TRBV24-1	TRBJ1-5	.	TGTGCCACCAGTGATTTAGGACAAAGTCAGCCCCAGCATTTT	CATSDLGQSQPQHF
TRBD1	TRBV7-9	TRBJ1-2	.	TGTGCCAGCAGCCCCGGGGACAGGGCCAACGATGGCTACACCTTC	CASSPGDRANDGYTF
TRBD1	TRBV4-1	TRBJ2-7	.	TGCGCCAGCAGCCCACCGGGACAGGGTTTCTACGAGCAGTACTTC	CASSPPGQGFYEQYF
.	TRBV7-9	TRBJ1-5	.	TGTGCCAGCAGCTCCTGGGGGGCCACGGAAAGCAATCAGCCCCAGCATTTT	CASSSWGATESNQPQHF
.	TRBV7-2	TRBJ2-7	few	TGTGCCAGCAGCTTAGATGGGACATCGGGCCAGTACTTC	CASSLDGTSGQYF
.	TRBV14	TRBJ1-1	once	TGTGCCAGCAGCCAAGATTGGGGTAGGGTCCCCACTGAAGCTTTCTTT	CASSQDWGRVPTEAFF
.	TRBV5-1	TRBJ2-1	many	TGCGCCAGCAGCCGGGAGAGCTCCTACAATGAGCAGTTCTTC	CASSRESSYNEQFF
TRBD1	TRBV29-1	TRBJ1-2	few	TGCAGCGTTGAAGATGCCCAGGGGGAGGGTAACTATGGCTACACCTTC	CSVEDAQGEGNYGYTF
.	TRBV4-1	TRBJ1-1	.	TGCGCCAGCAGCCAACGGGGGTACACTGAAGCTTTCTTT	CASSQRGYTEAFF
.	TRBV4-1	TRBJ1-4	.	TGCGCCAGCAGCCAAGTTGCCGCAACTAATGAAAAACTGTTTTTT	CASSQVAATNEKLFF
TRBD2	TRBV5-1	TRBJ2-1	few	TGCGCCAGCAGCTTGTCCCTACTGGCGGGGGGGCCCTACAATGAGCAGTTCTTC	CASSLSLLAGGPYNEQFF
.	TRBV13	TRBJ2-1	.	TGTGCCAGCAGGAGGAAAGGGGGGCCCTACAATGAGCAGTTCTTC	CASRRKGGPYNEQFF
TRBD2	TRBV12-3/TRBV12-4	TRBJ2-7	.	TGTGCCAGCAGGGTGGCGGGAGGGCCTCCCGAGCAGTACTTC	CASRVAGGPPEQYF
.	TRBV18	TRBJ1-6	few	TGTGCCAGCTCCCAACAGGTCATCCCTGGGGATTCACCCCTCCACTTT	CASSQQVIPGDSPLHF
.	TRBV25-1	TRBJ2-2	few	TGTGCCAGCAGTGGCTTAGAGGGGCCCGGGGAGCTGTTTTTT	CASSGLEGPGELFF
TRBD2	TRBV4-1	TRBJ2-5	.	TGCGCCAGCAGCCAAGGGTACGGAGCGGGGGGTTCCGGGGAGACCCAGTACTTC	CASSQGYGAGGSGETQYF
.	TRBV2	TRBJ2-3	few	TGTGCCAGCAGTTTGGGCCGTTCAGATACGCAGTATTTT	CASSLGRSDTQYF
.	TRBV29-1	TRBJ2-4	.	TGCAGCGTTGTTACAGGGGCGGGAGTCGGCAAAAACATTCAGTACTTC	CSVVTGAGVGKNIQYF
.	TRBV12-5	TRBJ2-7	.	TGTGCTAGTGGTTTGACAAACGAGCAGTACTTC	CASGLTNEQYF
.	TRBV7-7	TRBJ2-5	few	TGTGCCAGCAGCTCCGACGGCACAGGGACCCAGTACTTC	CASSSDGTGTQYF
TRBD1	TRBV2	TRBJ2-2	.	TGTGCCAGCAGAGACAGGGATCTCATCACCGGGGAGCTGTTTTTT	CASRDRDLITGELFF
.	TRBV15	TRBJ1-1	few	TGTGCCACCAGCAGAGACCGGGGCATGAACACTGAAGCTTTCTTT	CATSRDRGMNTEAFF
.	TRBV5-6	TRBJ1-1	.	TGTGCCAGCAGCGAGGGGTGGACTGAAGCTTTCTTT	CASSEGWTEAFF
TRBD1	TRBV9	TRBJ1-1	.	TGTGCCAGCAGCGAGGGGGACAGCATGAACACTGAAGCTTTCTTT	CASSEGDSMNTEAFF
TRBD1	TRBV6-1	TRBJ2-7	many	TGTGCCAGCAGCCAGACAGGGCGGTCCTCCGAGCAGTACTTC	CASSQTGRSSEQYF
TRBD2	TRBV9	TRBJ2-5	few	TGTGCCAGCAGCGTAGGATGGCTAGCGGGAGAGGGTGGCCAAGAGACCCAGTACTTC	CASSVGWLAGEGGQETQYF
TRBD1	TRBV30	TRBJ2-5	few	TGTGCCTGGAGTGTTTGGGACAGTGTGGAGACCCAGTACTTC	CAWSVWDSVETQYF
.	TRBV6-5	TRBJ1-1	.	TGTGCCAGCAGTGCTGACGGATTACAAGCTTTCTTT	CASSADGLQAFF
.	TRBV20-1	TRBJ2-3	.	TGCAGTGCTAGAGGGGGAAACAGGATGACAGATACGCAGTATTTT	CSARGGNRMTDTQYF
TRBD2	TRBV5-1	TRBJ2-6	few	TGCGCCAGCAGCCTCGGACTAGCGGGTAACTCTGGGGCCAACGTCCTGACTTTC	CASSLGLAGNSGANVLTF
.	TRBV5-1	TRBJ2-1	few	TGCGCCAGCAGCCCGGTCAGGTCCGTCAATGAGCAGTTCTTC	CASSPVRSVNEQFF
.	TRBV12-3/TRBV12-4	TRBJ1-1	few	TGTGCCAGCAGTTTGGGCTTCAACACTGAAGCTTTCTTT	CASSLGFNTEAFF
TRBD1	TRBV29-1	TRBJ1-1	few	TGCAGCGTTAGGGTCAACGCCGGGACAGGGGAAACTTTCTTT	CSVRVNAGTGETFF
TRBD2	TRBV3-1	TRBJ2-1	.	TGTGCCAGCGGGCTAGCGGGAGTGAGGGACAATGAGCAGTTCTTC	CASGLAGVRDNEQFF
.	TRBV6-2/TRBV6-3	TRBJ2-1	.	TGTGCCAGCTGGGAACCCCTGGGAGGCGGAATCTCCTACAATGAGCAGTTCTTC	CASWEPLGGGISYNEQFF
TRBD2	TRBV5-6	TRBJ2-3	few	TGTGCCAGCAGCTTGGGGCTAGCGGGTCGCCAACGGATAGCAGATACGCAGTATTTT	CASSLGLAGRQRIADTQYF